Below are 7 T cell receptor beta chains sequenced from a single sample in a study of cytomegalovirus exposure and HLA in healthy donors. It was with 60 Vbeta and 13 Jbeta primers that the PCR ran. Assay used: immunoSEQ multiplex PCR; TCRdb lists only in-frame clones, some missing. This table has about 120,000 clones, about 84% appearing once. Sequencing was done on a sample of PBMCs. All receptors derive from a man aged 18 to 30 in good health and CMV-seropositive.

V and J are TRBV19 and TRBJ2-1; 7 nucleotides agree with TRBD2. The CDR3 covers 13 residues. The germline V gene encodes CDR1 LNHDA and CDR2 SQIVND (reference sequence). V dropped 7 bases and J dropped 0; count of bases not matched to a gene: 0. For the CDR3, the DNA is TGTGCCAGTACTAGCGGCTCCTACAATGAGCAGTTCTTC. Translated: CASTSGSYNEQFF. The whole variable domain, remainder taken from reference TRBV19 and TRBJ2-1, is DGGITQSPKYLFRKEGQNVTLSCEQNLNHDAMYWYRQDPGQGLRLIYYSQIVNDFQKGDIAEGYSVSREKKESFPLTVTSAQKNPTAFYLCASTSGSYNEQFFGPGTRLTVL.

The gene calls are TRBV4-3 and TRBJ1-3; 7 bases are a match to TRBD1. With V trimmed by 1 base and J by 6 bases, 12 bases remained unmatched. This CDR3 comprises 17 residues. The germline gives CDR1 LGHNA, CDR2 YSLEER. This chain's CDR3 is CASSQGQQGLGVNTIYF. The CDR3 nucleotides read TGCGCCAGCAGCCAAGGACAACAGGGGTTAGGGGTAAACACCATATATTTT.

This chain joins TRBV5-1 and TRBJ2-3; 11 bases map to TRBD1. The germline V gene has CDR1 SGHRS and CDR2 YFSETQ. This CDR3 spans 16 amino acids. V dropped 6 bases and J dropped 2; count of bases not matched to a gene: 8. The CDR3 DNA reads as TGCGCCAGCACCCTTGGGACAGGGGGTTTCACAGATACGCAGTATTTT. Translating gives CASTLGTGGFTDTQYF. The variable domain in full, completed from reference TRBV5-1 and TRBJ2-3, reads KAGVTQTPRYLIKTRGQQVTLSCSPISGHRSVSWYQQTPGQGLQFLFEYFSETQRNKGNFPGRFSGRQFSNSRSEMNVSTLELGDSALYLCASTLGTGGFTDTQYFGPGTRLTVL.

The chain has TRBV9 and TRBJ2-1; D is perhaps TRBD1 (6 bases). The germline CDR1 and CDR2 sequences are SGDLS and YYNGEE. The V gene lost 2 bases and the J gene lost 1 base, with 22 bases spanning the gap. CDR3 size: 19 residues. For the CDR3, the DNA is TGTGCCAGCAGCGTCTCCTCCGATGGGGGCATTCAATCCTACAATGAGCAGTTCTTC. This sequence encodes CASSVSSDGGIQSYNEQFF.

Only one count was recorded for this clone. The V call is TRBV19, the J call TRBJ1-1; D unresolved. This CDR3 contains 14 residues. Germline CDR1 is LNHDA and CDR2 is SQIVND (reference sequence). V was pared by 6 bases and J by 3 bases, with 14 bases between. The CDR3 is CASSKRAPDTEAFF. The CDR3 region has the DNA TGTGCCAGTAGCAAGCGGGCCCCGGACACTGAAGCTTTCTTT.

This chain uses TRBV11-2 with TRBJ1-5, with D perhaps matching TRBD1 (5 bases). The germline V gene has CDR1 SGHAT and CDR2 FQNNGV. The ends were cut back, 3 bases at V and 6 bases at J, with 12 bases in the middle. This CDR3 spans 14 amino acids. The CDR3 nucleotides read TGTGCCAGCAGCTTTAAGGGGCTTAGTCAGCCCCAGCATTTT. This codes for CASSFKGLSQPQHF.

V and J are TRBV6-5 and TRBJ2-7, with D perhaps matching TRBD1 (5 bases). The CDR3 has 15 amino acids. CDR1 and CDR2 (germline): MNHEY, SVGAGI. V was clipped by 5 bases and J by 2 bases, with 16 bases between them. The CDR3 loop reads CASSIGSTATYEQYF. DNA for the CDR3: TGTGCCAGCAGTATAGGATCGACAGCAACCTACGAGCAGTACTTC.